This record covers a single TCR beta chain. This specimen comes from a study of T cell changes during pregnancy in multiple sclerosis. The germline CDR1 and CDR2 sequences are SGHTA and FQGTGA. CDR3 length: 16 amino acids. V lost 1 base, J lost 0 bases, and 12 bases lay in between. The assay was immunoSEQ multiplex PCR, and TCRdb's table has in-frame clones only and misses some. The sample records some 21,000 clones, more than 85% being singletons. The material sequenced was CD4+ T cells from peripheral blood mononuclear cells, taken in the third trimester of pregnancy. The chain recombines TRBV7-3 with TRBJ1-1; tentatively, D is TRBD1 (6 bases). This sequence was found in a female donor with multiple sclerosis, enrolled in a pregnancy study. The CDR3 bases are TGTGCCAGCAGCTTAATGGGGGGGCAAATGAACACTGAAGCTTTCTTT. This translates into CASSLMGGQMNTEAFF.